A single sample is the source of the 14 T cell receptor beta chains below, sequenced in a study of T cells in Graves' hyperthyroidism and ophthalmopathy. RNA transcripts were the template for amplifying TCR beta CDR3 regions. The HTBI primer set served for first-round RT-PCR of the TCR CDR3. MiXCR, run by TCRdb on the multiplex PCR reads, gives a single entry per CDR3 protein. The sample includes about 580,000 distinct CDR3 sequences, about 14% of them seen just once. Sequencing was done on a sample of blood. The source of these receptors is a woman in her thirties with Graves' hyperthyroidism that later progressed to Graves' ophthalmopathy.

In its sample, this clonotype was seen many times. The chain has TRBV12-3 or TRBV12-4 and TRBJ1-1; no clear D gene. Trimming took off 7 bases at V and 6 bases at J, with 18 bases between the two ends. There are 14 residues in the CDR3. CDR3 sequence (DNA): TGTGCCAGCACCCCAGGTAGAAGGGCGTCTGAAGCTTTCTTT. It yields the protein CASTPGRRASEAFF.

In its sample, this clonotype was seen once. A much larger clone lies a single base off, so this may be a read error. The rearrangement uses TRBV14 and TRBJ2-7; 9 positions match TRBD1. CDR1 and CDR2 from the germline V gene are SGHDN and FVKESK. The CDR3 sequence is 14 residues long. After removal of 3 bases from V and 9 bases from J, the junction contained 9 bases not matched to a gene. CDR3 residues: CASSQGTGTHGQYF. The CDR3 DNA sequence: TGTGCCAGCAGCCAGGGGACAGGGACCCACGGGCAGTACTTC.

The CDR3: CASDEDYGYTF. The CDR3 nucleotides read TGTGCCAGCGATGAAGACTATGGCTACACCTTC. The chain employs TRBV6-1 and TRBJ1-2, with D uncertain. The CDR3 runs to 11 residues. The germline CDR1 and CDR2 sequences are MNHNS and SASEGT. V dropped 8 bases and J dropped 3 bases, with 7 bases sitting between them.

This clonotype was counted between two and nine times. CDR3 in DNA: TGTGCTAGTGGTTTGGCCGGGGCTAGGGGGGATAAGTTCTTC. Its translation: CASGLAGARGDKFF. The chain uses TRBV12-5 and TRBJ2-1; D might be TRBD1 or TRBD2, each matching 6 bases. CDR1 and CDR2 from the germline V gene are LGHNT and FRNRAP. V was cut by 1 base and J by 14 bases, with 18 bases left in between. This CDR3 is 14 amino acids long.

This clonotype has a count of ten or more. The chain joins TRBV7-9 to TRBJ2-3; tentatively, D is TRBD1 (6 bases). V was pared by 4 bases and J by 2 bases, with 13 bases between. CDR3 length: 15 residues. Germline CDR1 and CDR2: SEHNR and FQNEAQ (reference sequence). The CDR3 here is CASSYSQGPTDTQYF. CDR3 sequence (DNA): TGTGCCAGCAGCTACTCACAGGGTCCCACAGATACGCAGTATTTT.

This sequence joins TRBV28 and TRBJ2-7; D is perhaps TRBD2 (6 bases). Trimming removed 6 bases at V and 5 bases at J, with 14 bases between. This CDR3 has 13 residues. Germline V gene sequence: CDR1 MDHEN, CDR2 SYDVKM. The CDR3 DNA sequence: TGTGCCAGCAGCCCGTTTCGGGAGAACGAGCAGTACTTC. Its translation is CASSPFRENEQYF.

This clonotype was counted a single time. The chain joins TRBV28 to TRBJ2-1; 14 nucleotides line up with TRBD2. The CDR3 is 17 amino acids. V was pared by 2 bases and J by 9 bases, with 9 bases of the junction left unmatched. Germline CDR1 and CDR2: MDHEN and SYDVKM. The CDR3 region is CASSLGTGLAGGGEQFF. DNA for the CDR3: TGTGCCAGCAGTTTAGGGACCGGACTAGCGGGAGGAGGTGAGCAGTTCTTC.

This clonotype was found many times. The chain recombines TRBV5-1 with TRBJ2-7; D is possibly TRBD1 or TRBD2 (6 bases each). This CDR3 is 15 amino acids long. CDR1 is SGHRS, CDR2 YFSETQ, per germline. V was pared by 0 bases and J by 3 bases, with 13 bases between. As DNA, the CDR3 is TGCGCCAGCAGCTTGGACGGAGGGGGTCGCTACGAGCAGTACTTC. Protein: CASSLDGGGRYEQYF.

This clonotype was detected ten times or more. DNA for the CDR3: TGTGCCAGCTCACCAACAAACCCCGGGTGGTCTAGCGGACCCTACGAGCAGTACTTC. This translates into CASSPTNPGWSSGPYEQYF. The chain recombines TRBV18 with TRBJ2-7; 7 bases line up with TRBD2. The ends lost 2 bases at V and 2 bases at J; junction bases unmatched: 18. The CDR3 spans 19 residues. The germline V gene encodes CDR1 KGHSH and CDR2 LQKENI.

This chain joins TRBV6-1 and TRBJ2-1, with 8 bases aligning to TRBD2. Losses at the gene ends were 7 bases for V and 7 bases for J; bases not matched to a gene: 12. There are 15 residues in the CDR3. The germline CDR1 and CDR2 sequences are MNHNS and SASEGT. CDR3 amino acids: CASTLPGTRGNEQFF. CDR3 nucleotides: TGTGCCAGCACTCTACCCGGGACTAGAGGTAATGAGCAGTTCTTC.

This clonotype showed up many times. The chain combines TRBV5-6 with TRBJ2-1, with TRBD1 identical over 11 bases. This CDR3 region has 16 residues. Trimming cost V 2 bases and J 4 bases; bases outside gene matches: 5. Germline V gene data show CDR1 as SGHDT and CDR2 as YYEEEE. The CDR3 coding sequence is TGTGCCAGCAGCTTCGGACAGGGGGCAAGTTACAATGAGCAGTTCTTC. Protein sequence: CASSFGQGASYNEQFF.

In this sample, this clonotype turned up many times. The chain joins TRBV2 to TRBJ1-1; D is ambiguous. Looked up from germline, CDR1 is SNHLY and CDR2 is FYNNEI. This CDR3 comprises 15 residues. The V end lost 2 bases, the J end lost 4 bases, and 14 bases lay between the germline ends. The CDR3 sequence is CASSEIAQRGTEAFF. As DNA, the CDR3 is TGTGCCAGCAGTGAAATAGCCCAGCGGGGCACTGAAGCTTTCTTT.

The table lists this clonotype with a few counts. The chain carries TRBV6-5 and TRBJ1-6; perhaps TRBD1 as D (5 bases). This CDR3 region has 18 residues. Germline-derived CDR1 and CDR2 are MNHEY and SVGAGI. V was cut by 0 bases and J by 0 bases, with 12 bases left in between. Here the CDR3 reads CASSYSDTLSSYNSPLHF. CDR3 DNA: TGTGCCAGCAGTTACTCGGACACCTTGAGCTCCTATAATTCACCCCTCCACTTT.

Many counts were recorded for this clonotype. The chain joins TRBV7-2 to TRBJ2-3; 7 bases line up with TRBD2. The CDR3 loop spans 14 amino acids. The trim removed 1 base at V and 3 bases at J, leaving 1 base unmatched. Germline V lookup: CDR1 SGHTA, CDR2 FQGNSA. CDR3 DNA: TGTGCCAGCAGCTTAGGGCGGGAGACAGATACGCAGTATTTT. This gives the protein CASSLGRETDTQYF.